These 14 T cell receptor beta chains were all obtained from the same sample, sequenced in a study of cytomegalovirus exposure and HLA in healthy donors. In the PCR, 60 Vbeta and 13 Jbeta primers were used. Assay: immunoSEQ multiplex PCR; the TCRdb copy retains only in-frame clones and omits some. This table has about 140,000 clones, around 90% appearing once. Sample: PBMCs. Source of these receptors: a woman aged 40 to 55 in good health and CMV-seronegative.

With regard to this clone: Other nucleotide sequences from this sample produce the same CDR3. The chain recombines TRBV7-9 with TRBJ2-1; TRBD2 matches 10 bases. J lost 2 bases, V lost 0 bases, and 1 base had no gene match. Germline CDR1 is SEHNR and CDR2 is FQNEAQ (reference sequence). This CDR3 contains 16 residues. The CDR3 nucleotides are TGTGCCAGCAGCTTAGCACTAGCGGGGACCTACAATGAGCAGTTCTTC. This sequence encodes CASSLALAGTYNEQFF.

The chain employs TRBV27 and TRBJ2-7, with TRBD2 identical over 10 bases. V was clipped by 5 bases and J by 5 bases; unmatched bases: 6. CDR1 and CDR2 (germline): MNHEY, SMNVEV (reference sequence). The CDR3 sequence is 14 residues long. CDR3 bases: TGTGCCAGCAGTAATCTAGCGGGAGTCAACGAGCAGTACTTC. This codes for CASSNLAGVNEQYF.

The CDR3 DNA follows: TGTGCCAGCAGCCGTACTAGCGGGAGTAGCTACGAGCAGTACTTC. It codes for CASSRTSGSSYEQYF. The chain links TRBV7-2 to TRBJ2-7; 11 bases match TRBD2. Germline V lookup: CDR1 SGHTA, CDR2 FQGNSA. The V gene end was trimmed by 5 bases and the J gene end by 3 bases; junction bases not matched to a gene: 6. This CDR3 spans 15 amino acids.

The rearrangement joins TRBV25-1 to TRBJ2-3, with 9 bases that match TRBD1. V was clipped by 8 bases and J by 4 bases; unmatched bases: 7. The CDR3 length is 14 residues. Germline V gene data show CDR1 as MGHDK and CDR2 as SYGVNS. CDR3 residues: CASQPDRGPDTQYF. Here the CDR3 DNA reads TGTGCCAGCCAACCGGACAGGGGTCCAGATACGCAGTATTTT.

The chain carries TRBV6-5 and TRBJ1-1; 8 bases are a match to TRBD1. Germline lookup yields CDR1 MNHEY and CDR2 SVGAGI. Unmatched junction bases numbered 8, after V lost 5 bases and J lost 12 bases. The length of the CDR3 is 12 residues. CDR3 bases: TGTGCCAGCAGTACCGACAGGGGAGGACCTTTCTTT. This translates into CASSTDRGGPFF.

The V gene is TRBV11-2, the J gene TRBJ2-7, with 9 bases that match TRBD1. This CDR3 has 18 residues. V dropped 1 base and J dropped 3; count of bases not matched to a gene: 13. Germline V gives CDR1 SGHAT, CDR2 FQNNGV. As DNA, the CDR3 is TGTGCCAGCAGCTTAGGCCTCCTTACAGGGGGCGTGTACTACGAGCAGTACTTC. Its translation is CASSLGLLTGGVYYEQYF. Complete variable domain (other parts from reference TRBV11-2 and TRBJ2-7): EAGVAQSPRYKIIEKRQSVAFWCNPISGHATLYWYQQILGQGPKLLIQFQNNGVVDDSQLPKDRFSAERLKGVDSTLKIQPAKLEDSAVYLCASSLGLLTGGVYYEQYFGPGTRLTVT.

The CDR3 loop is CASSQPLAGVPDTQYF. For the CDR3, the DNA is TGCGCCAGCAGTCAACCACTAGCGGGAGTCCCAGATACGCAGTATTTT. The chain combines TRBV23-1 with TRBJ2-3, with 11 bases identical to TRBD2. TRBV23-1 has ORF status, its function being uncertain. Trimming at V came to 2 bases and at J to 4 bases, leaving 5 bases not matched to a gene. The CDR3 contains 16 residues.

The chain combines TRBV28 with TRBJ2-1; TRBD2 matches at 14 bases. The CDR3 covers 16 residues. V shed 6 bases, J shed 0 bases, and the junction held 1 base outside the gene matches. Per the germline V gene, CDR1 is MDHEN and CDR2 is SYDVKM. The CDR3 is CASRGLAGASYNEQFF. The CDR3 coding sequence is TGTGCCAGCAGGGGACTAGCGGGGGCCTCCTACAATGAGCAGTTCTTC.

CDR3 region: CASLTTTRGQTFYEQYF. The CDR3, as DNA: TGCGCCAGCTTAACGACCACTCGAGGACAGACCTTCTACGAGCAGTACTTC. V gene TRBV10-2 combines with J gene TRBJ2-5; tentative D call: TRBD1 (6 bases). TRBJ2-7 matches the DNA end more closely, so the J call is doubtful. The CDR3 runs 17 residues. The germline CDR1 and CDR2 sequences are WSHSY and SAAADI.

Worth noting for this clone: Within the sample, other DNA sequences also encode this same CDR3. The genes are TRBV5-1 and TRBJ2-5; D is undetermined. Germline assignment: CDR1 SGHRS and CDR2 YFSETQ. This CDR3 region has 13 residues. Trimming took off 4 bases at V and 4 bases at J, with 11 bases between the two ends. CDR3 in DNA: TGCGCCAGCAGCCTGGCCCTCGGAGAGACCCAGTACTTC. Encoded protein: CASSLALGETQYF.

This clone was detected once. One end of the junction does not line up with germline, which may come from a read error. The rearrangement links TRBV7-9 to TRBJ1-1; D gene ambiguous. The CDR3 loop spans 13 amino acids. Per germline, CDR1 SEHNR and CDR2 FQNEAQ (reference sequence). CDR3 nucleotide sequence: TGTTCCAGCAGCTTATCGGGGAACACTGAAGCTTTCTTT. This gives the protein CSSSLSGNTEAFF. The full variable domain, rest sourced from reference TRBV7-9 and TRBJ1-1, is DTGVSQNPRHKITKRGQNVTFRCDPISEHNRLYWYRQTLGQGPEFLTYFQNEAQLEKSRLLSDRFSAERPKGSFSTLEIQRTEQGDSAMYLCSSSLSGNTEAFFGQGTRLTVV.

This chain connects TRBV19 to TRBJ1-1; weak D call: TRBD1 (5 bases). CDR1 is LNHDA and CDR2 is SQIVND in the germline V gene (reference sequence). Trimming cost V 3 bases and J 1 base, with 15 bases left between them. This CDR3 is 16 amino acids long. The CDR3 is CASSMLFGQGNTEAFF. DNA for the CDR3: TGTGCCAGTAGTATGTTGTTCGGGCAGGGGAACACTGAAGCTTTCTTT.

The V and J genes are TRBV30 and TRBJ1-2; the D is unclear. The germline V gene encodes CDR1 GTSNPN and CDR2 SVGIG (reference sequence). Trimming left V 3 bases short and J 4 bases short, with 12 bases between. This CDR3 has 13 residues. CDR3 in amino acids: CAWSRDPGYGYTF. The CDR3 nucleotides read TGTGCCTGGAGCAGAGACCCAGGCTATGGCTACACCTTC.

As to this clone: At one boundary the junction diverges from the germline segment, which might be a read error. The rearrangement links TRBV5-1 to TRBJ1-2; TRBD1 might be the D (6 bases). CDR1 and CDR2 (germline): SGHRS, YFSETQ. CDR3 length equals 15 residues. CDR3 DNA sequence: TGCGCCAGCACCTTGGGCACAACAGGGACCTATGGCTACACCTTC. Protein: CASTLGTTGTYGYTF.